What follows are 20 T cell receptor beta chains derived from one specimen sequenced in a study of shared clonotypes between healthy human individuals. CD45RO negativity and positive selection for CCR7 defined naive CD8 cells, a population that excluded terminally differentiated effector memory CD45RA+ cells. Here immunoSEQ multiplex PCR was the method, and the copy in TCRdb shows in-frame clones only, minus some. The sample includes some 800,000 clones, 80% to 95% of them seen just once. The sequenced material came from naive CD8+ T cells sorted from blood. Receptor source: a man younger than 45 in good health.

This sequence joins TRBV6-5 and TRBJ2-1, with 9 bases that match TRBD2. The junction had 7 bases not matched to a gene; V was cut back by 2 bases and J by 5 bases. The germline gives CDR1 MNHEY, CDR2 SVGAGI. This CDR3 contains 16 residues. Here the CDR3 reads CASSYGLAGLNNEQFF. CDR3 sequence (DNA): TGTGCCAGCAGTTACGGCCTAGCGGGACTAAACAATGAGCAGTTCTTC.

Note on this clone: This CDR3 is also generated by other DNA sequences in the sample. The chain uses TRBV6-5 and TRBJ2-3; 11 bases agree with TRBD2. The germline gives CDR1 MNHEY, CDR2 SVGAGI. CDR3 length: 15 residues. Trimming cost V 6 bases and J 0 bases; bases outside gene matches: 2. DNA of the CDR3: TGTGCCAGCAGAGGACTAGCGGGTAGCACAGATACGCAGTATTTT. Translation: CASRGLAGSTDTQYF.

The chain employs TRBV4-3 and TRBJ2-1; possibly TRBD2 for D (6 bases). Trimming removed 1 base from V and 6 bases from J, with 10 bases in between. CDR1 is LGHNA and CDR2 is YSLEER in the germline V gene. The CDR3 spans 14 residues. The CDR3 loop reads CASSQGLATNEQFF. The CDR3 nucleotides read TGCGCCAGCAGCCAAGGTCTAGCGACCAATGAGCAGTTCTTC.

The chain carries TRBV2 and TRBJ1-4; D is possibly TRBD1 (5 bases). V was pared by 0 bases and J by 8 bases, with 13 bases between. The V gene's germline CDR1 is SNHLY and CDR2 FYNNEI. The CDR3 loop spans 15 amino acids. Here the CDR3 reads CASSEAKGEGEKLFF. The CDR3 DNA follows: TGTGCCAGCAGTGAAGCGAAAGGGGAGGGGGAAAAACTGTTTTTT.

The V and J genes are TRBV7-8 and TRBJ1-1; maybe TRBD1 (6 bases). Per germline, CDR1 SGHVS and CDR2 FQNEAQ. Deletions cut 7 bases from V and 2 bases from J, with 14 bases between. The CDR3 consists of 14 residues. The CDR3 loop reads CASTPLRGNTEAFF. Here the CDR3 DNA reads TGTGCCAGCACCCCTCTCAGGGGAAACACTGAAGCTTTCTTT.

V gene TRBV5-8 combines with J gene TRBJ1-5, with D unresolved. V was trimmed by 4 bases and J by 2 bases, leaving 13 bases between them. The germline gives CDR1 SGHTS, CDR2 YDEGEE. This CDR3 contains 15 residues. CDR3 sequence reads: CASSVGSMGNQPQHF. For the CDR3, the DNA is TGTGCCAGCAGCGTAGGGAGTATGGGCAATCAGCCCCAGCATTTT. Full variable domain (remainder filled in from reference TRBV5-8 and TRBJ1-5): EAGVTQSPTHLIKTRGQQATLRCSPISGHTSVYWYQQALGLGLQFLLWYDEGEERNRGNFPPRFSGRQFPNYSSELNVNALELEDSALYLCASSVGSMGNQPQHFGDGTRLSIL.

The gene calls are TRBV4-1 and TRBJ2-1; tentative D call: TRBD2 (5 bases). CDR3 length: 16 amino acids. V lost 0 bases to trimming and J lost 1 base, with 10 bases between them. Germline V gives CDR1 MGHRA, CDR2 YSYEKL. The CDR3 loop reads CASSQDPRGSYNEQFF. In DNA form, the CDR3 reads TGCGCCAGCAGCCAAGACCCCAGAGGGTCCTACAATGAGCAGTTCTTC.

J is TRBJ2-1 and V is TRBV4-1; 8 nucleotides line up with TRBD2. Germline V CDR1 and CDR2: MGHRA, YSYEKL. The CDR3 is 15 amino acids. V dropped 3 bases and J dropped 9; count of bases not matched to a gene: 10. The CDR3 region is CASSHGLASPTEQFF. For the CDR3, the DNA is TGCGCCAGCAGCCACGGACTAGCTAGCCCTACTGAGCAGTTCTTC.

The CDR3 DNA reads TGTGCCAGCTCAAGGACAGGAGGAGGCGAAAAACTGTTTTTT. As protein: CASSRTGGGEKLFF. The J gene is TRBJ1-4, the V gene TRBV18; 7 positions match TRBD1. The CDR3 sequence is 14 residues long. With 5 bases clipped from V and 8 bases from J, the junction kept 8 bases outside the gene matches. Germline V gene sequence: CDR1 KGHSH, CDR2 LQKENI.

The V and J genes are TRBV7-9 and TRBJ2-7; TRBD1 aligns across 10 bases. The CDR3 is 14 residues long. CDR1 and CDR2 (germline): SEHNR, FQNEAQ (reference sequence). The ends lost 5 bases at V and 6 bases at J; junction bases unmatched: 7. The CDR3 sequence is CASSPEGTGAEQYF. The DNA for the CDR3 is TGTGCCAGCAGCCCAGAGGGGACAGGGGCCGAGCAGTACTTC.

This rearrangement joins TRBV10-3 to TRBJ2-7; D remains ambiguous. Trimming shortened V by 8 bases and J by 6 bases, and 14 bases separated the two germline ends. Germline V gene data show CDR1 as ENHRY and CDR2 as SYGVKD. CDR3 length: 12 amino acids. CDR3 sequence reads: CAIPGPLGEQYF. Here the CDR3 DNA reads TGTGCCATCCCCGGGCCCCTCGGCGAGCAGTACTTC.

This rearrangement joins TRBV28 to TRBJ2-1; D remains unclear. Germline-derived CDR1 and CDR2 are MDHEN and SYDVKM. With 5 bases removed from V and 3 bases from J, the gap between germline ends came to 17 bases. CDR3 length: 16 amino acids. The CDR3 DNA is TGTGCCAGCAGTCCCCCCGTGGGCGCTAACTACAATGAGCAGTTCTTC. Encoded protein: CASSPPVGANYNEQFF.

This clone was counted between two and nine times. The V and J genes are TRBV5-5 and TRBJ2-7; D unresolved. V dropped 2 bases and J dropped 3 bases, with 12 bases sitting between them. Germline lookup yields CDR1 SGHKS and CDR2 YYEKEE (reference sequence). The CDR3 totals 14 residues. The CDR3 here is CASSFGVLNYEQYF. The DNA for the CDR3 is TGTGCCAGCAGCTTTGGGGTCTTAAACTACGAGCAGTACTTC.

The rearrangement uses TRBV11-2 and TRBJ2-3; TRBD2 matches 10 bases. Germline V gives CDR1 SGHAT, CDR2 FQNNGV. V lost 6 bases and J lost 5; bases outside the gene matches: 8. The CDR3 runs 15 residues. The DNA of the CDR3 is TGTGCCAGCAGACCGCTAGCGGGAGCACAAGATACGCAGTATTTT. Translated: CASRPLAGAQDTQYF. The full variable domain, its missing parts supplied by reference TRBV11-2 and TRBJ2-3, is EAGVAQSPRYKIIEKRQSVAFWCNPISGHATLYWYQQILGQGPKLLIQFQNNGVVDDSQLPKDRFSAERLKGVDSTLKIQPAKLEDSAVYLCASRPLAGAQDTQYFGPGTRLTVL.

This clone showed up just a few times. This rearrangement joins TRBV19 to TRBJ2-5, with 7 bases that match TRBD1. Losses at the gene ends were 6 bases for V and 1 base for J; bases not matched to a gene: 8. Germline CDR1 reads LNHDA; CDR2 reads SQIVND (reference sequence). This CDR3 has 15 residues. The CDR3 spells CASSPGTDSQETQYF. The CDR3 region has the DNA TGTGCCAGTAGCCCCGGGACAGACAGCCAAGAGACCCAGTACTTC.

V is TRBV5-1 and J is TRBJ2-5, with 8 bases identical to TRBD2. The CDR3 sequence is 16 residues long. Germline loops: CDR1 SGHRS, CDR2 YFSETQ. The V gene end was trimmed by 4 bases and the J gene end by 3 bases; junction bases not matched to a gene: 11. For the CDR3, the DNA is TGCGCCAGCAGCCTTGCCCTGGCGGGAGGTGAAGAGACCCAGTACTTC. Encoded protein: CASSLALAGGEETQYF.

The rearrangement uses TRBV7-6 and TRBJ2-5, with 10 bases lining up with TRBD2. This CDR3 is 16 amino acids long. Losses at the gene ends were 5 bases for V and 0 bases for J; bases not matched to a gene: 6. From germline, CDR1 is SGHVS and CDR2 FNYEAQ. CDR3 region: CASSLRLAGYQETQYF. The CDR3 nucleotides are TGTGCCAGCAGCCTGAGACTAGCGGGTTACCAAGAGACCCAGTACTTC.

At least ten counts were recorded for this clone. The chain is built from TRBV18 and TRBJ1-2; D uncertain. There are 10 residues in the CDR3. V lost 5 bases to trimming and J lost 8 bases, with 6 bases between them. Germline CDR1 is KGHSH and CDR2 is LQKENI. CDR3 DNA sequence: TGTGCCAGCTCAAAACAGGGCTACACCTTC. It specifies CASSKQGYTF.

This chain joins TRBV2 and TRBJ1-5; 10 bases fit TRBD1. From germline, CDR1 is SNHLY and CDR2 FYNNEI. The trim removed 5 bases at V and 4 bases at J, leaving 8 bases unmatched. This CDR3 has 16 residues. This CDR3 is CASSHPAGQGNQPQHF. Written as DNA, the CDR3 is TGTGCCAGCAGTCACCCAGCGGGACAGGGGAATCAGCCCCAGCATTTT.

V gene TRBV27 combines with J gene TRBJ2-7, with D tentatively TRBD1 (7 bases). The germline V gene has CDR1 MNHEY and CDR2 SMNVEV (reference sequence). This CDR3 comprises 15 residues. The V and J ends lost 3 bases and 4 bases respectively, with 16 bases between them. The CDR3 region has the DNA TGTGCCAGCAGTTTGCAGGGCCAGGGGGGATACGAGCAGTACTTC. Its protein product is CASSLQGQGGYEQYF.